The T cell receptor beta chain under discussion was sequenced for a study of metastatic and nonmetastatic thyroid tumors. The study, taken as a whole, reports: It was reportedly found that TCR beta diversity was significantly higher in malignant thyroid tumors than in benign nodules, a difference seen in both blood and tumor samples.

TCRdb re-clonotyped the PCR reads through MiXCR. The sample shows 43,000 or so clones, about 4.2% of them seen only once. Germline V gives CDR1 SGHRS, CDR2 YFSETQ. The V and J ends lost 4 bases and 0 bases, in that order; junction bases with no gene match: 3. The CDR3 consists of 14 residues. Each patient came to thyroid surgery without any prior treatment (of any kind). The table lists this clone with many counts. Its antigen is unidentified. The receptor was isolated from a female donor with papillary thyroid cancer or a benign thyroid nodule (not recorded which). Some clones in this sample may be carry-over from other donors' samples. The sequencing sample was made of blood. V and J are TRBV5-1 and TRBJ2-5, with TRBD2 matching over 7 bases. The CDR3 DNA reads as TGCGCCAGCAGCCCGAGCGGGAACCAAGAGACCCAGTACTTC. Its translation: CASSPSGNQETQYF.